The T cell receptor beta chain described here comes from a study of read filtering for tumor transcriptome and immune sequencing. About the study: By R-ISS, stages I, II and III held 8, 16 and 7 patients.

Molecular barcoded adaptors covering alpha/delta and beta/gamma chains were used on 400 to 450 ng RNA. TCRdb re-called the reads with MiXCR, one entry per CDR3 protein. The sample holds about 5,200 distinct CDR3 sequences, around 20% seen once. This clonotype was detected ten times or more. This TCR was recovered from a donor at least 40 years old with multiple myeloma. Sequencing was carried out using a population of CD138-negative cells sorted from bone marrow.

CDR3 sequence: CASSRPPSDTQYF. The CDR3 DNA follows: TGTGCCAGCAGCCGACCACCGTCGGATACGCAGTATTTT. V and J are TRBV7-2 and TRBJ2-3; D gene unclear. Trimming pared 5 bases from V and 6 bases from J, leaving 12 bases between. Germline CDR1 and CDR2: SGHTA and FQGNSA. The CDR3 extends over 13 amino acids.